This entry features one T cell receptor beta chain sequence. No antigen is known for it. The data derive from a study of cytomegalovirus exposure and HLA in healthy donors. Study-level results: Available immune exposure information covered CMV serostatus only. Later analysis placed DRB1 highest and HLA-C lowest in TCR association rates, which differed by HLA locus.

In the PCR, 60 Vbeta and 13 Jbeta primers were used. Sequencing used immunoSEQ multiplex PCR; TCRdb keeps in-frame clones, though not all of them. This sample has some 200,000 clones, with 55% to 75% found just once. This TCR came from a man aged 40-49 years in good health and CMV-seropositive. Specimen: PBMCs.

Written as DNA, the CDR3 is TGCGCCAGCAGCCAAGGGGGGGTCGGGTCAGAGCCCCAGCATTTT. It encodes CASSQGGVGSEPQHF. The chain couples TRBV4-1 to TRBJ1-5; perhaps TRBD1 as D (5 bases). Per germline, CDR1 MGHRA and CDR2 YSYEKL. V lost 1 base and J lost 8, with 15 bases in between. This CDR3 region has 15 residues.